The 24 T cell receptor beta chains below were found in one sample sequenced in a study of identical twins. In TCRdb, the 5' RACE reads were re-called with MiXCR into one record per CDR3 protein. The sample yields a few hundred thousand distinct CDR3 sequences, roughly 9.9% seen once. This sample also appeared in a second study, on yellow fever vaccine responses in identical twins.

Input material: PBMCs. These receptors were collected from a woman younger than 35 in good health.

This CDR3 reads CSVPSGDNEQFF. The CDR3 bases are TGCAGCGTTCCTAGCGGAGACAATGAGCAGTTCTTC. V and J are TRBV29-1 and TRBJ2-1; TRBD2 matches 7 bases. Germline values: CDR1 SQVTM, CDR2 ANQGSEA. The CDR3 has 12 amino acids. Losses at the gene ends were 5 bases for V and 5 bases for J; bases not matched to a gene: 3.

This clonotype occurred a few times. J is TRBJ2-4 and V is TRBV6-2 or TRBV6-3, with TRBD1 matching over 10 bases. CDR3 length equals 15 residues. Germline-derived CDR1 and CDR2 are MNHEY and SVGEGT. Trimming took 7 bases from V and 5 from J; bases not matched to a gene: 8. CDR3 sequence: CASNRPGTGENIQYF. Written as DNA, the CDR3 is TGTGCCAGCAATCGCCCAGGGACAGGGGAAAACATTCAGTACTTC.

This clonotype turned up a few times. This rearrangement joins TRBV5-1 to TRBJ2-1; D may match TRBD1 or TRBD2 (5 bases each). Trimming removed 0 bases from V and 0 bases from J, with 10 bases in between. The CDR3 has 16 amino acids. Germline CDR1 is SGHRS and CDR2 is YFSETQ. DNA for the CDR3: TGCGCCAGCAGCTTGGATACGGGGCGCTCCTACAATGAGCAGTTCTTC. Translating it yields CASSLDTGRSYNEQFF.

V and J are TRBV29-1 and TRBJ2-1, with 13 positions matching TRBD2. With V trimmed by 8 bases and J by 8 bases, 9 bases remained unmatched. Germline V CDR1 and CDR2: SQVTM, ANQGSEA. CDR3 length: 14 residues. This CDR3 reads CSTGGLAGADEQFF. The CDR3 region has the DNA TGCAGCACTGGAGGACTAGCGGGAGCAGATGAGCAGTTCTTC.

The chain has TRBV30 and TRBJ1-1, with a tentative D call TRBD1 (5 bases). Per germline, CDR1 GTSNPN and CDR2 SVGIG (reference sequence). Trimming left V 3 bases short and J 4 bases short, with 15 bases between. This CDR3 is built from 14 residues. The CDR3 DNA reads TGTGCCTGGAGCCCGGGGTGGGGGGTCACTGAAGCTTTCTTT. It translates to CAWSPGWGVTEAFF. Supplemented by reference TRBV30 and TRBJ1-1, the full variable domain reads SQTIHQWPATLVQPVGSPLSLECTVEGTSNPNLYWYRQAAGRGLQLLFYSVGIGQISSEVPQNLSASRPQDRQFILSSKKLLLSDSGFYLCAWSPGWGVTEAFFGQGTRLTVV.

V gene TRBV5-1 combines with J gene TRBJ2-1; the match to TRBD1 covers 9 bases. CDR3 size: 18 residues. Germline V lookup: CDR1 SGHRS, CDR2 YFSETQ. Germline trimming cut 4 bases from V and 6 bases from J; bases unmatched to any gene: 17. CDR3 residues: CASSLRTKDRGWGNEQFF. The CDR3, as DNA: TGCGCCAGCAGCCTACGCACCAAGGACAGGGGATGGGGCAATGAGCAGTTCTTC.

This clonotype was picked up many times. The chain is built from TRBV2 and TRBJ2-3; D assignment may be TRBD1 or TRBD2 (5 bases each). CDR1 and CDR2 (germline): SNHLY, FYNNEI. CDR3 size: 16 residues. With 8 bases removed from V and 6 bases from J, the gap between germline ends came to 24 bases. CDR3 nucleotide sequence: TGTGCCAGCTTTCCTGGTAGGGCCACCGAGGGGGATACGCAGTATTTT. It encodes CASFPGRATEGDTQYF.

This clonotype has at least ten counts. This chain uses TRBV24-1 with TRBJ2-2; 7 nucleotides agree with TRBD1. Germline V gene lookup returns CDR1 KGHDR and CDR2 SFDVKD. The CDR3 sequence is 19 residues long. The ends lost 6 bases at V and 1 base at J; junction bases unmatched: 16. The CDR3 DNA reads TGTGCCACCAGTCCTGCAACCAGACGACAGGGTTGGAACACCGGGGAGCTGTTTTTT. Translating it yields CATSPATRRQGWNTGELFF.

This clonotype was observed a few times. This rearrangement joins TRBV7-8 to TRBJ2-7; the match to TRBD1 covers 8 bases. CDR1 is SGHVS, CDR2 FQNEAQ, per germline. J was trimmed by 10 bases and V by 7 bases; bases with no gene match: 9. The CDR3 covers 12 residues. The CDR3 region has the DNA TGTGCCAGCACGACTTCGACAGGGGACCAGTACTTC. This encodes CASTTSTGDQYF.

There are a few counts of this clonotype. This sequence joins TRBV19 and TRBJ1-5; TRBD1 matches at 8 bases. The junction had 3 bases not matched to a gene; V was cut back by 0 bases and J by 2 bases. CDR1 and CDR2 from the germline V gene are LNHDA and SQIVND (reference sequence). CDR3 length: 16 amino acids. Written as DNA, the CDR3 is TGTGCCAGTAGTATAGATTCGACAGGGGGCAATCAGCCCCAGCATTTT. It translates to CASSIDSTGGNQPQHF.

This clonotype was detected a few times. The chain uses TRBV7-3 and TRBJ2-2; TRBD2 might be the D (5 bases). CDR1 is SGHTA and CDR2 is FQGTGA in the germline V gene. CDR3 length: 13 residues. V lost 6 bases to trimming and J lost 6 bases, with 11 bases between them. The CDR3 DNA follows: TGTGCCAGCAGACTGTCGGGGTCCGGGGAGCTGTTTTTT. It yields the protein CASRLSGSGELFF.

This rearrangement joins TRBV20-1 to TRBJ2-5; D gene uncertain. This CDR3 contains 13 residues. Germline V gene lookup returns CDR1 DFQATT and CDR2 SNEGSKA (reference sequence). Trimming pared 1 base from V and 1 base from J, leaving 7 bases between. The CDR3 nucleotides read TGCAGTGCTAGAGTAGCCACCCAAGAGACCCAGTACTTC. This sequence encodes CSARVATQETQYF.

The rearrangement joins TRBV20-1 to TRBJ1-6; no clear D gene. V was clipped by 1 base and J by 0 bases, with 10 bases between them. This CDR3 is 16 amino acids long. Germline V gives CDR1 DFQATT, CDR2 SNEGSKA (reference sequence). In DNA form, the CDR3 reads TGCAGTGCTAGAGCGGGCTCGAGCTCCTATAATTCACCCCTCCACTTT. Amino acid sequence: CSARAGSSSYNSPLHF.

The genes are TRBV20-1 and TRBJ1-4, with 8 bases fitting TRBD1. From germline, CDR1 is DFQATT and CDR2 SNEGSKA (reference sequence). This CDR3 is 13 amino acids long. The ends lost 2 bases at V and 7 bases at J; junction bases unmatched: 3. CDR3 region: CSARRTGSEKLFF. In nucleotides, the CDR3 is TGCAGTGCTAGAAGGACAGGGAGTGAAAAACTGTTTTTT.

This clonotype was observed a handful of times. The chain carries TRBV29-1 and TRBJ2-7; TRBD1 matches 9 bases. CDR1 SQVTM and CDR2 ANQGSEA come from the germline V gene. The CDR3 runs 12 residues. CDR3 coding DNA: TGCTCCGGGACAGGGCATAAGGGCGAGCAGTACTTC. Residues: CSGTGHKGEQYF.

In its sample, this clonotype was seen a few times. The chain carries TRBV2 and TRBJ2-5, with D possibly called TRBD1 or TRBD2 (5 bases each). The CDR3 totals 14 residues. Germline values: CDR1 SNHLY, CDR2 FYNNEI. V was cut by 6 bases and J by 7 bases, with 18 bases left in between. CDR3 sequence reads: CASSKGRDIGTQYF. CDR3 DNA: TGTGCCAGCAGCAAGGGACGGGATATTGGGACCCAGTACTTC.

The V gene is TRBV16, the J gene TRBJ1-4; D unclear. V was clipped by 4 bases and J by 2 bases, with 14 bases between them. CDR1 KGHSY and CDR2 FQNENV come from the germline V gene. The CDR3 extends over 16 amino acids. The CDR3 DNA sequence: TGTGCCAGCAGCCCGAACCATGCAGCTACTAATGAAAAACTGTTTTTT. It is translated as CASSPNHAATNEKLFF. Complete variable domain (other parts from reference TRBV16 and TRBJ1-4): GEEVAQTPKHLVRGEGQKAKLYCAPIKGHSYVFWYQQVLKNEFKFLISFQNENVFDETGMPKERFSAKCLPNSPCSLEIQATKLEDSAVYFCASSPNHAATNEKLFFGSGTQLSVL.

The chain links TRBV27 to TRBJ1-6, with no clear D. CDR3 length: 13 amino acids. CDR1 and CDR2 (germline): MNHEY, SMNVEV (reference sequence). Trimming removed 5 bases at V and 8 bases at J, with 10 bases between. The CDR3 loop is CASSNTLDSPLHF. The CDR3 bases are TGTGCCAGCAGTAATACATTAGATTCACCCCTCCACTTT.

This clonotype has only one observation. V is TRBV30 and J is TRBJ2-4, with a weak D call TRBD2 (6 bases). The germline gives CDR1 GTSNPN, CDR2 SVGIG (reference sequence). There are 14 residues in the CDR3. Trimming took off 0 bases at V and 8 bases at J, with 14 bases between the two ends. For the CDR3, the DNA is TGTGCCTGGAGTGTAGATCGGGAGAGGCACATTCAGTACTTC. Translation gives CAWSVDRERHIQYF.

This clonotype has only a few counts. The chain recombines TRBV5-1 with TRBJ2-7; perhaps TRBD1 as D (6 bases). The germline CDR1 and CDR2 sequences are SGHRS and YFSETQ. CDR3 size: 16 residues. The V end was cut by 4 bases, the J end by 3 bases, with 20 bases between. CDR3 in amino acids: CASSDPYRALFYEQYF. For the CDR3, the DNA is TGCGCCAGCAGCGATCCCTACAGGGCCCTCTTCTACGAGCAGTACTTC.

This clonotype was seen only a few times. V usage is TRBV7-9 and J usage is TRBJ2-7; 10 positions agree with TRBD2. V dropped 7 bases and J dropped 3; count of bases not matched to a gene: 6. CDR3 length equals 14 residues. Germline V lookup: CDR1 SEHNR, CDR2 FQNEAQ (reference sequence). In nucleotides, the CDR3 is TGTGCCAGCACCGCTAGCGGGAGCGGCTACGAGCAGTACTTC. It encodes CASTASGSGYEQYF.

Ten or more counts support this clonotype. This chain joins TRBV7-8 and TRBJ2-3; 11 bases are shared with TRBD2. Germline CDR1 SGHVS, CDR2 FQNEAQ. The CDR3 contains 16 residues. Germline trimming cut 0 bases from V and 1 base from J; bases unmatched to any gene: 0. CDR3 sequence reads: CASSLASGGGTDTQYF. CDR3 nucleotide sequence: TGTGCCAGCAGCTTAGCTAGCGGGGGGGGCACAGATACGCAGTATTTT.

This clonotype was seen a handful of times. The chain employs TRBV12-3 or TRBV12-4 and TRBJ2-3; D remains ambiguous. V was pared by 6 bases and J by 1 base, with 11 bases between. This CDR3 comprises 14 residues. In DNA form, the CDR3 reads TGTGCCAGCAGCCCCGGAATGGGCACAGATACGCAGTATTTT. Protein: CASSPGMGTDTQYF.

This clonotype was picked up many times. V is TRBV30 and J is TRBJ2-7; 8 bases agree with TRBD2. The ends lost 0 bases at V and 6 bases at J; junction bases unmatched: 7. This CDR3 is 14 amino acids long. The germline gives CDR1 GTSNPN, CDR2 SVGIG (reference sequence). The CDR3 DNA sequence: TGTGCCTGGAGTGTTGAGAGCGGGAGTTTCGAGCAGTACTTC. Translated, it gives CAWSVESGSFEQYF.